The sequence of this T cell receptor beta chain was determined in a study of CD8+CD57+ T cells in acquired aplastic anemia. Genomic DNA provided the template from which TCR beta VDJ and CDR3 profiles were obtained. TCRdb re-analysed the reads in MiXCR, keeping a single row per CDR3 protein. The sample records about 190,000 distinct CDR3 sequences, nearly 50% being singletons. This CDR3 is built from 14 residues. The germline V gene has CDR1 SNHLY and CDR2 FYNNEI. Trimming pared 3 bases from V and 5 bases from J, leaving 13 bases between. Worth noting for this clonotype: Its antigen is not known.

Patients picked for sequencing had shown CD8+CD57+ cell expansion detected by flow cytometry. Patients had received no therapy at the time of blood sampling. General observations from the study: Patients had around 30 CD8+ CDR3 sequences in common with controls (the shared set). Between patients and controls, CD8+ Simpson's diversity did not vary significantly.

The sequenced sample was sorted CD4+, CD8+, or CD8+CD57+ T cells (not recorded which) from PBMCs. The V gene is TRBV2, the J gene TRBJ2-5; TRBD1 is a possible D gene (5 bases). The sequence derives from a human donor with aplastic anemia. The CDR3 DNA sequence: TGTGCCAGCAGTGAGGGGCTAGGCGTGGAGACCCAGTACTTC. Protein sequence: CASSEGLGVETQYF.